The sequence of this T cell receptor beta chain was determined in a study of identical twins. Notes on the study in general: The study drew conclusions from cross-sectional statistical analysis, not from following the same donors. Modeled out-of-frame TCR alpha sharing in monozygotic twins fell below observed levels. Beta clonotypes that were abundant in cord blood contained fewer insertions, a pattern absent from memory repertoires.

With V trimmed by 5 bases and J by 3 bases, 9 bases remained unmatched. The CDR3 sequence is 15 residues long. The V gene's germline CDR1 is MNHEY and CDR2 SVGEGT. Through template switching, a universal primer site was introduced, and the cDNA contained unique molecular identifiers. Each CDR3 protein gets one entry after TCRdb re-called the 5' RACE reads with MiXCR. The profile shows over 200,000 distinct CDR3 sequences, roughly 10% of them singletons. Comment on this clonotype: The antigen is not known.

The sample taken for sequencing was memory (CD45RO+) T cells sorted from blood. This sequence was found in a woman aged 18-29 years in good health. The chain couples TRBV6-2 or TRBV6-3 to TRBJ2-7; 8 bases agree with TRBD2. This chain's CDR3 is CASSPQGSGNYEQYF. DNA for the CDR3: TGTGCCAGCAGTCCACAGGGTAGCGGGAACTACGAGCAGTACTTC.